Given below is one T cell receptor (beta chain) in context. The sample comes from a study of cytomegalovirus exposure and HLA in healthy donors. V shed 0 bases, J shed 4 bases, and the junction held 6 bases outside the gene matches. The length of the CDR3 is 19 residues. Per germline, CDR1 MNHNS and CDR2 SASEGT. Healthy donors of bone marrow made up the group. Nominally healthy donors were sampled, though unrecorded immune exposures were likely. The PCR employed 60 Vbeta primers together with 13 Jbeta primers. TCRdb's table, derived via immunoSEQ multiplex PCR, lists solely in-frame clones and lacks some. Here the sample spans about 93,000 clones, about 66% being singletons.

This TCR came from a boy aged 10-17 years in good health and CMV-seropositive. The rearrangement uses TRBV6-1 and TRBJ2-1; 16 bases match TRBD2. Input material: PBMCs. CDR3 region: CASSEARGLAGGRYNEQFF. In nucleotides, the CDR3 is TGTGCCAGCAGTGAAGCAAGGGGACTAGCGGGGGGGCGTTACAATGAGCAGTTCTTC.